The clone carrying this T cell receptor beta chain was counted many times. Its antigen remains unknown. The data belong to a study of blood T cells in healthy people across ages. A second PCR, run for roughly 7 to 11 cycles, used a sample-barcoded 5' primer plus a J-beta primer mix. One entry per CDR3 protein results from TCRdb running MiXCR on the 5' RACE reads. This table holds fewer than 2,000,000 distinct CDR3 sequences, about two fifths found once. Looked up from germline, CDR1 is SQVTM and CDR2 is ANQGSEA. The CDR3 runs 18 residues. Losses at the gene ends were 7 bases for V and 3 bases for J; bases not matched to a gene: 15. Study-wide results and limits: Age showed a roughly linear inverse relationship with TCR beta diversity per million T cells.

The donors, healthy Caucasians from Russia, were aged roughly 6 to 90. The source is a human donor in good health. Sequencing was carried out using blood. This chain joins TRBV29-1 and TRBJ2-3, with 14 bases that match TRBD2. The CDR3 loop reads CSDSTSGGVHYLTDTQYF. The DNA of the CDR3 is TGCAGCGACTCGACTAGCGGGGGGGTTCACTATCTTACAGATACGCAGTATTTT.